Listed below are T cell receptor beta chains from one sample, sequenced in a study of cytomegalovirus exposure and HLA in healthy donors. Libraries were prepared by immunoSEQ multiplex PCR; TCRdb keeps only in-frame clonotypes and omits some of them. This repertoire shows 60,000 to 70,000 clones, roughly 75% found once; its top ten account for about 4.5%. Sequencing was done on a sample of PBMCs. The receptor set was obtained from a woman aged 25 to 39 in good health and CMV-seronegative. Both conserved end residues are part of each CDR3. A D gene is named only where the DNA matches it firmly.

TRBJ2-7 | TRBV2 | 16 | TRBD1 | CASYRPGTGSSYEQYF | TGTGCCAGCTACCGCCCCGGGACAGGGTCGTCCTACGAGCAGTACTTC
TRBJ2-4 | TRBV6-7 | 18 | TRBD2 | CASSYSGGRAGAKNIQYF | TGTGCCAGCAGTTACTCTGGCGGGAGGGCCGGGGCCAAAAACATTCAGTACTTC
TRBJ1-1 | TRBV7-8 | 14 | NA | CASSLVTGSTEAFF | TGTGCCAGCAGCTTAGTCACGGGGTCCACTGAAGCTTTCTTT
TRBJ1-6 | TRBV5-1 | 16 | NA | CASSLEGRGRNSPLHF | TGCGCCAGCAGCTTGGAGGGCAGGGGTCGGAATTCACCCCTCCACTTT
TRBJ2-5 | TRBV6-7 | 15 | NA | CASSYPGARMETQYF | TGTGCCAGCAGTTACCCAGGGGCTAGAATGGAGACCCAGTACTTC
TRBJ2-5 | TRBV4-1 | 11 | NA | CASSQAETQYF | TGCGCCAGCAGCCAAGCTGAGACCCAGTACTTC
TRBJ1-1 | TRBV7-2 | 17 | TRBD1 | CASSLVGTVFTNTEAFF | TGTGCCAGCAGCTTAGTTGGGACAGTCTTTACGAACACTGAAGCTTTCTTT
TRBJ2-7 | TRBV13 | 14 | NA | CASSSSRDFPEQYF | TGTGCCAGCAGCTCATCGAGGGACTTTCCCGAGCAGTACTTC
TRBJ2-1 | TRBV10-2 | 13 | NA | CASRLSSYNEQFF | TGCGCCAGCAGGCTTAGCTCCTACAATGAGCAGTTCTTC
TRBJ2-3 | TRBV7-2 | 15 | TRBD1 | CASSPDRGRTDTQYF | TGTGCCAGTAGCCCGGACAGGGGGCGCACAGATACGCAGTATTTT
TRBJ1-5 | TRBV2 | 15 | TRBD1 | CASSDLGQDNQPQHF | TGTGCCAGCAGTGATCTCGGACAGGACAATCAGCCCCAGCATTTT
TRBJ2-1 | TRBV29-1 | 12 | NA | CSGQRGGNEQFF | TGCAGCGGGCAAAGGGGGGGCAATGAGCAGTTCTTC
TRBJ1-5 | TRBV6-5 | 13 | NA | CASRGARHQPQHF | TGTGCCAGCAGGGGGGCACGACATCAGCCCCAGCATTTT
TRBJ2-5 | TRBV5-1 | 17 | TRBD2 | CASSSRDISGTQETQYF | TGCGCCAGCAGCTCCCGCGATATTAGCGGGACCCAGGAGACCCAGTACTTC
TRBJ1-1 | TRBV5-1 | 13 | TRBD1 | CASSLRDRGEAFF | TGCGCCAGCAGCTTGAGGGACAGGGGAGAAGCTTTCTTT
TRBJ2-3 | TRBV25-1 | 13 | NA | CASSDGNTDTQYF | TGTGCCAGCAGTGACGGTAACACAGATACGCAGTATTTT
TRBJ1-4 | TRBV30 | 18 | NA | CASNHRGQRLGGDEKLFF | TGTGCCTCGAACCATCGTGGTCAAAGGCTAGGAGGGGACGAAAAACTGTTTTTT
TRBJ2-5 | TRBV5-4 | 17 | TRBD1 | CASSLTGTGPLWETQYF | TGTGCCAGCAGCCTCACCGGGACAGGGCCCCTCTGGGAGACCCAGTACTTC